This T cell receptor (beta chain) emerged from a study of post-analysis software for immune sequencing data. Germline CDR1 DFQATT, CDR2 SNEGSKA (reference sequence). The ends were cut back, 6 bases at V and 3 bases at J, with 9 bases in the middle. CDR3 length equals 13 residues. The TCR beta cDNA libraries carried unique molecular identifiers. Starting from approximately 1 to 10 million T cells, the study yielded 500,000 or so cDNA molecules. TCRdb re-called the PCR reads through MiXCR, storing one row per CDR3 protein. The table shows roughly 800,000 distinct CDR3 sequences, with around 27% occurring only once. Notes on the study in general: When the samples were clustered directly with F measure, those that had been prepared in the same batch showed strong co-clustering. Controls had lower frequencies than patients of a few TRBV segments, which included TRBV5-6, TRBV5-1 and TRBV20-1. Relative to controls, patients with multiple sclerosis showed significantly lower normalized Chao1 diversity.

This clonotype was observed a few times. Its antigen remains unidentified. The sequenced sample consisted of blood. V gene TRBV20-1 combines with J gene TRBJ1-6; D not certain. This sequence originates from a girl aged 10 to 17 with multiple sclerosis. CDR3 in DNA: TGCAGTGCCAGGCGCGGCTATAATTCACCCCTCCACTTT. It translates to CSARRGYNSPLHF.